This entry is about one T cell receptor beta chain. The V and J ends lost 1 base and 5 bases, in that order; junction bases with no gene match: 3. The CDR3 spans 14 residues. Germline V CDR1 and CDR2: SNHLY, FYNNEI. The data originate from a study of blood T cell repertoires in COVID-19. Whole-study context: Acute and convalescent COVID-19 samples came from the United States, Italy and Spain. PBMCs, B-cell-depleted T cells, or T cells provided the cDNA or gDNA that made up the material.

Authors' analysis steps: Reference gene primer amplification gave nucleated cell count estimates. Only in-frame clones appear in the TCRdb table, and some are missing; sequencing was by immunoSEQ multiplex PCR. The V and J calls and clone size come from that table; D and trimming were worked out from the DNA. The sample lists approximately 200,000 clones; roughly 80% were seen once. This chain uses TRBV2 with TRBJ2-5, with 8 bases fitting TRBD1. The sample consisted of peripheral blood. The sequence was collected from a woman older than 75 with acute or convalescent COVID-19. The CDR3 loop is CASSEGTGKETQYF. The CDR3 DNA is TGTGCCAGCAGTGAAGGGACAGGGAAGGAGACCCAGTACTTC.